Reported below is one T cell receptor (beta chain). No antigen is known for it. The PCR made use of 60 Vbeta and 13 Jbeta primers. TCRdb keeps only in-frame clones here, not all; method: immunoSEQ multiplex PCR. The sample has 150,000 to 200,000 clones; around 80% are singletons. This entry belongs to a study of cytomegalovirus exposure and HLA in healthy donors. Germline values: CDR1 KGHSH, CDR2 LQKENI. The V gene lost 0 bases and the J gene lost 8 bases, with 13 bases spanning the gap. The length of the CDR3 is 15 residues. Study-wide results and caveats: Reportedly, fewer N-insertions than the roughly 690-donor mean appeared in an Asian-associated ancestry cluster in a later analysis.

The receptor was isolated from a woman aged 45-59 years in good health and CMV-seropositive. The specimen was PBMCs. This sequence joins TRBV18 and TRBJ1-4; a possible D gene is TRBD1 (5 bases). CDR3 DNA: TGTGCCAGCTCACCACCGGTCCAGGGCTGGGAAAAACTGTTTTTT. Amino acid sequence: CASSPPVQGWEKLFF.